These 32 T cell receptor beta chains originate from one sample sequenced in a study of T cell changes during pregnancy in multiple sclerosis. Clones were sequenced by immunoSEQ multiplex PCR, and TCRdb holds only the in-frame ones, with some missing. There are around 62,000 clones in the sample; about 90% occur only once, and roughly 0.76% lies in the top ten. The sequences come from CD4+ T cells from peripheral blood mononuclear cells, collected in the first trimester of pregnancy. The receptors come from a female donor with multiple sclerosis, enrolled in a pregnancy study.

This CDR3 reads CAISGPGQGAGGANVLTF. As DNA, the CDR3 is TGTGCCATCAGTGGACCGGGACAGGGGGCAGGTGGGGCCAACGTCCTGACTTTC. The chain recombines TRBV10-3 with TRBJ2-6, with 12 bases identical to TRBD1. This CDR3 contains 18 residues. After removal of 4 bases from V and 3 bases from J, the junction contained 7 bases not matched to a gene. Germline V gives CDR1 ENHRY, CDR2 SYGVKD.

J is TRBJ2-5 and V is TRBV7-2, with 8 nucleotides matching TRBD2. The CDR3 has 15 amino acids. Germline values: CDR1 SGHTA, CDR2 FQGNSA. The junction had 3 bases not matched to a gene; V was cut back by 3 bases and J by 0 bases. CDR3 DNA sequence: TGTGCCAGCAGCTTGGGACTAGGGAACCAAGAGACCCAGTACTTC. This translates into CASSLGLGNQETQYF. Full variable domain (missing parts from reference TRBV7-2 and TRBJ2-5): GAGVSQSPSNKVTEKGKDVELRCDPISGHTALYWYRQSLGQGLEFLIYFQGNSAPDKSGLPSDRFSAERTGGSVSTLTIQRTQQEDSAVYLCASSLGLGNQETQYFGPGTRLLVL.

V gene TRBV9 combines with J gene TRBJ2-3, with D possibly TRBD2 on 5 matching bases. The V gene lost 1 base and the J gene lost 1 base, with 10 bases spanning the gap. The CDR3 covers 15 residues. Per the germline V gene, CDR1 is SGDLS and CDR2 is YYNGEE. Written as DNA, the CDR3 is TGTGCCAGCAGCGTACTGGCTAGCCGCACAGATACGCAGTATTTT. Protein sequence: CASSVLASRTDTQYF. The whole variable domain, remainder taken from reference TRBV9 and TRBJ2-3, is DSGVTQTPKHLITATGQRVTLRCSPRSGDLSVYWYQQSLDQGLQFLIQYYNGEERAKGNILERFSAQQFPDLHSELNLSSLELGDSALYFCASSVLASRTDTQYFGPGTRLTVL.

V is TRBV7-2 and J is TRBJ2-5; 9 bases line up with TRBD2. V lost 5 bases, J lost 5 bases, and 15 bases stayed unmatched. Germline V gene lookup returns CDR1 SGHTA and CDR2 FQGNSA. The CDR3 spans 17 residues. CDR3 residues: CASSPDLLAGGRETQYF. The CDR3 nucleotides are TGTGCCAGCAGCCCTGACCTACTGGCGGGGGGGCGTGAGACCCAGTACTTC. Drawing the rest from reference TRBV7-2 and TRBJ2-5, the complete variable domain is GAGVSQSPSNKVTEKGKDVELRCDPISGHTALYWYRQSLGQGLEFLIYFQGNSAPDKSGLPSDRFSAERTGGSVSTLTIQRTQQEDSAVYLCASSPDLLAGGRETQYFGPGTRLLVL.

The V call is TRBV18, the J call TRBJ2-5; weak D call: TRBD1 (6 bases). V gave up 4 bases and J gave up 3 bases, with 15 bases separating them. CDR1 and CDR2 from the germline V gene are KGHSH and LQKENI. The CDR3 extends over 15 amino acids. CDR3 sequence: CASSQLGGSEETQYF. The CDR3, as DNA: TGTGCCAGCTCACAACTTGGGGGCTCGGAAGAGACCCAGTACTTC.

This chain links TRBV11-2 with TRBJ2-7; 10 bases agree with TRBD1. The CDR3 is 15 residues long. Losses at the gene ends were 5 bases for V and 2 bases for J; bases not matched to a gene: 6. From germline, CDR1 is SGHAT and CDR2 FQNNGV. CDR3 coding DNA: TGTGCCAGCAGCCTTTCCGGGACAGGGGCCTACGAGCAGTACTTC. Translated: CASSLSGTGAYEQYF.

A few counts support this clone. The CDR3 loop reads CASSWGGKRNEKLFF. The CDR3 bases are TGTGCCAGCAGCTGGGGAGGGAAGAGGAATGAAAAACTGTTTTTT. This chain uses TRBV5-8 with TRBJ1-4; D remains unclear. Germline V gene lookup returns CDR1 SGHTS and CDR2 YDEGEE. Between the trimmed V and J ends, which lost 3 bases and 5 bases, there was a span of 14 bases. This CDR3 has 15 amino acids. Looking up the rest from reference TRBV5-8 and TRBJ1-4 gives the full variable domain: EAGVTQSPTHLIKTRGQQATLRCSPISGHTSVYWYQQALGLGLQFLLWYDEGEERNRGNFPPRFSGRQFPNYSSELNVNALELEDSALYLCASSWGGKRNEKLFFGSGTQLSVL.

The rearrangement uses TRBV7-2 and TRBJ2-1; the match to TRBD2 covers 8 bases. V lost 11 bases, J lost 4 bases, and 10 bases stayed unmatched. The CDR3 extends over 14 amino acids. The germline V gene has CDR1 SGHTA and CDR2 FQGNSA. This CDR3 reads CAAKRGLGYNEQFF. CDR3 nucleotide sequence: TGTGCCGCCAAGCGGGGGTTAGGGTACAATGAGCAGTTCTTC.

The CDR3, as DNA: TGCAGCGCGGGACTAGCGGGAACCTACGAGCAGTACTTC. It yields the protein CSAGLAGTYEQYF. This chain uses TRBV29-1 with TRBJ2-7, with 13 nucleotides matching TRBD2. Germline CDR1 reads SQVTM; CDR2 reads ANQGSEA. CDR3 length: 13 amino acids. Germline trimming cut 7 bases from V and 2 bases from J; bases unmatched to any gene: 2.

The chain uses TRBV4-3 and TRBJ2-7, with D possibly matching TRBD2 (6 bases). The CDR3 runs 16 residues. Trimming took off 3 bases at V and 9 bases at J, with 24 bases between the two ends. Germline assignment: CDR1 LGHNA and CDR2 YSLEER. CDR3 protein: CASSQVGGTGAAGQYF. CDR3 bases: TGCGCCAGCAGCCAGGTCGGAGGGACTGGTGCGGCCGGGCAGTACTTC.

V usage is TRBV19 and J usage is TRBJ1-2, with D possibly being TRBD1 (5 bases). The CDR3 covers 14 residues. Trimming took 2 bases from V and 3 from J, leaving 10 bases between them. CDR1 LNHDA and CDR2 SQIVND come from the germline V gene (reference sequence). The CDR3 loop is CASSIRQGDYGYTF. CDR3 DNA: TGTGCCAGTAGTATACGGCAAGGGGACTATGGCTACACCTTC. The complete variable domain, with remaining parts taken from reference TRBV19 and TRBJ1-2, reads DGGITQSPKYLFRKEGQNVTLSCEQNLNHDAMYWYRQDPGQGLRLIYYSQIVNDFQKGDIAEGYSVSREKKESFPLTVTSAQKNPTAFYLCASSIRQGDYGYTFGSGTRLTVV.

The CDR3 nucleotides read TGTGCCAGCAGCCCTAATGAGGGTGGTGGCTACACCTTC. It codes for CASSPNEGGGYTF. The chain is built from TRBV7-2 and TRBJ1-2; D is uncertain. The V and J ends lost 5 bases and 7 bases respectively, with 14 bases between them. Per the germline V gene, CDR1 is SGHTA and CDR2 is FQGNSA. The CDR3 runs to 13 residues.

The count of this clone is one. The CDR3 DNA is TGTGCCAGCAGCTTCTACTCGAACACTGAAGCTTTCTTT. This sequence encodes CASSFYSNTEAFF. The V and J genes are TRBV7-2 and TRBJ1-1, with D unclear. Germline values: CDR1 SGHTA, CDR2 FQGNSA. Trimming took off 3 bases at V and 1 base at J, with 6 bases between the two ends. The length of the CDR3 is 13 residues.

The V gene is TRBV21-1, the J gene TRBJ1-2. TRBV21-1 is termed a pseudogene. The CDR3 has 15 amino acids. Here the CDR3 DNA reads TGTGCCAGCAGGGTTCCGGGCGGGGGGCACTATGGCTACACCTTC. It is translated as CASRVPGGGHYGYTF.

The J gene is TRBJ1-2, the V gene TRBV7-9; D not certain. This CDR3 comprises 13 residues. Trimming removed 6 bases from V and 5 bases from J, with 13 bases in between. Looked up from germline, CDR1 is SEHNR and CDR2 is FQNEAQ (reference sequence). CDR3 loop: CASSLSEGYGYTF. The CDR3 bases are TGTGCCAGCAGTCTTAGTGAGGGATATGGCTACACCTTC.

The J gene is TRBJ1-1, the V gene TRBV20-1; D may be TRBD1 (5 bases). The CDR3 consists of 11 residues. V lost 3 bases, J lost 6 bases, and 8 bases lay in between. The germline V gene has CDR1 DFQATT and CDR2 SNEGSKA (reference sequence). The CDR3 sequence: CSASGRAEAFF. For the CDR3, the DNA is TGCAGTGCTAGTGGCAGGGCTGAAGCTTTCTTT.

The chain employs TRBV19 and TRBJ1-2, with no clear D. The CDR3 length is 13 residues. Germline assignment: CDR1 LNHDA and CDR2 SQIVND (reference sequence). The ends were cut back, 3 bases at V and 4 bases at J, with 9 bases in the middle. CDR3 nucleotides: TGTGCCAGTAGTATCCCCGGACTCTATGGCTACACCTTC. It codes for CASSIPGLYGYTF.

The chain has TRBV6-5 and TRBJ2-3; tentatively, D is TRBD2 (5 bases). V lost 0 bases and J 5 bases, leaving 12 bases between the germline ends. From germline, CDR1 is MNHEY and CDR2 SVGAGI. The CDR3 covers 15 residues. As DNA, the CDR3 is TGTGCCAGCAGTTACTCGTGGGGTGAGGGAGATACGCAGTATTTT. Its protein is CASSYSWGEGDTQYF.

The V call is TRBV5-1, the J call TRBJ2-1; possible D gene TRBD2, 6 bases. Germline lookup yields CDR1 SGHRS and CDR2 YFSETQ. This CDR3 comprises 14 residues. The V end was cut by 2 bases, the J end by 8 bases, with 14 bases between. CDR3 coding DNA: TGCGCCAGCAGCTTCGACCCACGGGGGTATGAGCAGTTCTTC. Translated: CASSFDPRGYEQFF.

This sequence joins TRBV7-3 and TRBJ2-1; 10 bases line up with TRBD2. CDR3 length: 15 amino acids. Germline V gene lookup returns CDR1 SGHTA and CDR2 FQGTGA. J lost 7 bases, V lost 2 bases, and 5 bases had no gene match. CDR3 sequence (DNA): TGTGCCAGCAGCTTACGGACTAGCGGTTGGAATGAGCAGTTCTTC. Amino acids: CASSLRTSGWNEQFF.

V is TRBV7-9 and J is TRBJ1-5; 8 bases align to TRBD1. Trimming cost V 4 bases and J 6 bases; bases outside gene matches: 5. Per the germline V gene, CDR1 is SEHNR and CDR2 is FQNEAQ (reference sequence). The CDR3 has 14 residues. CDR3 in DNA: TGTGCCAGCAGCTGGACAGGGATAAGTCAGCCCCAGCATTTT. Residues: CASSWTGISQPQHF.

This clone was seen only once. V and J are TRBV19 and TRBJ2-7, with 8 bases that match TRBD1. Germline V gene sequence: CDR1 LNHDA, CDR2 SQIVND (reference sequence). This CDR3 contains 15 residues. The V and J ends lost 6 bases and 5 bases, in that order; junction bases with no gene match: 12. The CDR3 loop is CASRGGTGKFHEQYF. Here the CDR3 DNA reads TGTGCCAGTAGAGGTGGGACAGGAAAGTTTCACGAGCAGTACTTC. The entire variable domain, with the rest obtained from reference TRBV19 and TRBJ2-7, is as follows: DGGITQSPKYLFRKEGQNVTLSCEQNLNHDAMYWYRQDPGQGLRLIYYSQIVNDFQKGDIAEGYSVSREKKESFPLTVTSAQKNPTAFYLCASRGGTGKFHEQYFGPGTRLTVT.

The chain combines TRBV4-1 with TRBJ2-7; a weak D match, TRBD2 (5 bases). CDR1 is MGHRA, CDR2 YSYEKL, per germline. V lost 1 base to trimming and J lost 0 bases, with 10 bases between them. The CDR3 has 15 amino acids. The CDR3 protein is CASSQGSGFSYEQYF. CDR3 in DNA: TGCGCCAGCAGCCAAGGGAGCGGTTTCTCCTACGAGCAGTACTTC.

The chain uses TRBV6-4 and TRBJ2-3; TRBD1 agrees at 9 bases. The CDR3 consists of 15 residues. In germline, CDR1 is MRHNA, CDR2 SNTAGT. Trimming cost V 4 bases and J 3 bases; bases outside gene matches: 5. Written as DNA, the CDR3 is TGTGCCAGCAGTGTCGGACAGGGGATAACAGATACGCAGTATTTT. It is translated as CASSVGQGITDTQYF.

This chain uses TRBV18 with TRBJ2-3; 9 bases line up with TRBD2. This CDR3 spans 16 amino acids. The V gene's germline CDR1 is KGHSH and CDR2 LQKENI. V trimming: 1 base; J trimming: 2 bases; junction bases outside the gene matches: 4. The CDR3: CASSPLAGASTDTQYF. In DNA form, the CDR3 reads TGTGCCAGCTCACCACTAGCGGGGGCGTCCACAGATACGCAGTATTTT. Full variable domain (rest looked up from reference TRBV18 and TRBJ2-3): NAGVMQNPRHLVRRRGQEARLRCSPMKGHSHVYWYRQLPEEGLKFMVYLQKENIIDESGMPKERFSAEFPKEGPSILRIQQVVRGDSAAYFCASSPLAGASTDTQYFGPGTRLTVL.

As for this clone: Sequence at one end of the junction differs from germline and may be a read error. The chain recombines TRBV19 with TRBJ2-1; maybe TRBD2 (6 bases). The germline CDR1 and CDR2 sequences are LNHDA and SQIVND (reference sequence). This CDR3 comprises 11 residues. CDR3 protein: CASSSRDSRVF. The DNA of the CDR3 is TGTGCCAGTAGTTCCCGGGACTCTCGCGTCTTC.

CDR3: CASSPPGPTGNGYTF. In DNA, the CDR3 is TGTGCCAGCAGCCCACCTGGGCCTACAGGGAATGGCTACACCTTC. The chain uses TRBV25-1 and TRBJ1-2; a weak D match, TRBD1 (6 bases). In germline, CDR1 is MGHDK, CDR2 SYGVNS. V dropped 6 bases and J dropped 6 bases, with 20 bases sitting between them. This CDR3 has 15 amino acids.

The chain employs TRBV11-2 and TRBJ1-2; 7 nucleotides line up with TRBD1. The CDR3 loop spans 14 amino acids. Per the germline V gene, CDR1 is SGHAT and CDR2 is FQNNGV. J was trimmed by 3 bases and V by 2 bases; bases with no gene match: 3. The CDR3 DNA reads TGTGCCAGCAGCTTAAATCAGGGGGACTATGGCTACACCTTC. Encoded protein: CASSLNQGDYGYTF.

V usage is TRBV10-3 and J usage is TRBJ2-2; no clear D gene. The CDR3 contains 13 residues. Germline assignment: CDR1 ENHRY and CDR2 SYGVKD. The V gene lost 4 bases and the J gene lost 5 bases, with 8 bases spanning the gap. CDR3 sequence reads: CAISVHETGELFF. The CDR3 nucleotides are TGTGCCATCAGTGTTCACGAGACCGGGGAGCTGTTTTTT.

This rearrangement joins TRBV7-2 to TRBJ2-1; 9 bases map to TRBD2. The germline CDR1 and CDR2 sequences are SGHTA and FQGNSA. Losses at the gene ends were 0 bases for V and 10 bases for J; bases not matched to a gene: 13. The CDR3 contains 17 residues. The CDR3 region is CASSLAVGGGALDEQFF. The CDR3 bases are TGTGCCAGCAGCTTAGCGGTTGGCGGGGGGGCTTTAGACGAGCAGTTCTTC. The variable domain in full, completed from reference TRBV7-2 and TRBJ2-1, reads GAGVSQSPSNKVTEKGKDVELRCDPISGHTALYWYRQSLGQGLEFLIYFQGNSAPDKSGLPSDRFSAERTGGSVSTLTIQRTQQEDSAVYLCASSLAVGGGALDEQFFGPGTRLTVL.

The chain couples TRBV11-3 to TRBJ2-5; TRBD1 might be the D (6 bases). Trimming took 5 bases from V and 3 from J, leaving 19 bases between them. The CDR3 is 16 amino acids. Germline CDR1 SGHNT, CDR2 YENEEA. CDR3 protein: CASSPGPRQAKETQYF. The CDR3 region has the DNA TGTGCCAGCAGCCCAGGACCTAGACAGGCCAAAGAGACCCAGTACTTC.

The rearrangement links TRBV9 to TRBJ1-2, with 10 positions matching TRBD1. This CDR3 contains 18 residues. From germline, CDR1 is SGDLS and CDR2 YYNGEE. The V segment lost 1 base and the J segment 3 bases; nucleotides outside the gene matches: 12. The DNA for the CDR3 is TGTGCCAGCAGCGTATCCGGGACAGGGGATTTTCGGGACTATGGCTACACCTTC. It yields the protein CASSVSGTGDFRDYGYTF.